This T cell receptor (beta chain) is drawn from a study of cytomegalovirus exposure and HLA in healthy donors. About the research overall: Across some 400 genotyped donors, just over 80% landed in the Caucasian-associated ancestry cluster.

Study findings and constraints: The authors assumed roughly uniform sequencing depth across donors for presence/absence analyses. Upon later analysis, TCR association rates were observed to vary by HLA locus, being highest for DRB1 and lowest for HLA-C.

In the PCR, 60 Vbeta and 13 Jbeta primers were used. Clones were read by immunoSEQ multiplex PCR, and TCRdb kept only the in-frame ones, dropping some. Among around 110,000 clones listed, about four fifths were seen once. As to this clone: The target antigen is unknown.

CDR3 length equals 16 residues. CDR1 is MNHNY, CDR2 SVGAGI, per germline (reference sequence). The germline V and J ends were trimmed by 6 bases and 3 bases, with 17 bases remaining between them. Sequenced sample: PBMCs. The V gene is TRBV6-6, the J gene TRBJ2-2, with D possibly being TRBD2 (5 bases). This TCR was sampled from a man aged 25 to 45 in good health and CMV-seropositive. This chain's CDR3 is CASRTLGRRDTGELFF. Here the CDR3 DNA reads TGTGCCAGCAGAACCTTGGGCCGGCGGGACACCGGGGAGCTGTTTTTT.